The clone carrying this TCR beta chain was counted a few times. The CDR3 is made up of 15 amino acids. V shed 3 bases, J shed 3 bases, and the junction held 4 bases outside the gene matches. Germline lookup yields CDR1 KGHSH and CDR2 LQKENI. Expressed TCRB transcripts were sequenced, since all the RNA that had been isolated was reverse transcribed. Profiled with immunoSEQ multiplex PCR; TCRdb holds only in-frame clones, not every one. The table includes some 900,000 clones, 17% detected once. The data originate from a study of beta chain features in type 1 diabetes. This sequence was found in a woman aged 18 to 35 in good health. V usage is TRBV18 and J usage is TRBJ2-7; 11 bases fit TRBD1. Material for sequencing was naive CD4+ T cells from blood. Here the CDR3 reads CASSPLGTGGYEQYF. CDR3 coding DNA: TGTGCCAGCTCACCTCTAGGGACAGGGGGCTACGAGCAGTACTTC.